The 21 T cell receptor beta chains below come from one sample, sequenced in a study of blood T cell repertoires in COVID-19. TCRdb's table, derived via immunoSEQ multiplex PCR, lists solely in-frame clones and lacks some. The data show 250,000 or so clones, approximately 83% seen once. Source material: PBMCs or T cells enriched from blood (not recorded which). These receptor sequences come from a man over 45 who had recovered from COVID-19.

The chain carries TRBV15 and TRBJ1-1; TRBD1 is a possible D gene (5 bases). The CDR3 sequence is 18 residues long. The germline V gene encodes CDR1 LNHNV and CDR2 YYDKDF (reference sequence). V dropped 1 base and J dropped 1 base, with 19 bases sitting between them. The CDR3 is CATSRVRPHPTANTEAFF. The DNA for the CDR3 is TGTGCCACCAGCAGAGTTCGACCCCACCCGACAGCGAACACTGAAGCTTTCTTT. Full variable domain (remainder filled in from reference TRBV15 and TRBJ1-1): DAMVIQNPRYQVTQFGKPVTLSCSQTLNHNVMYWYQQKSSQAPKLLFHYYDKDFNNEADTPDNFQSRRPNTSFCFLDIRSPGLGDTAMYLCATSRVRPHPTANTEAFFGQGTRLTVV.

For the CDR3, the DNA is TGTGCCAGCAGTTCAGGGACAGCGATCAATCAGCCCCAGCATTTT. This encodes CASSSGTAINQPQHF. The chain has TRBV6-5 and TRBJ1-5; 7 bases are shared with TRBD1. This CDR3 comprises 15 residues. Unmatched junction bases numbered 6, after V lost 4 bases and J lost 3 bases. Germline CDR1 is MNHEY and CDR2 is SVGAGI.

This clone was recorded once. CDR3 region: CASSARTGYDGYTF. The CDR3 DNA is TGTGCCAGCAGCGCACGGACAGGGTACGATGGCTACACCTTC. The chain combines TRBV9 with TRBJ1-2, with 8 bases aligning to TRBD1. V dropped 3 bases and J dropped 6; count of bases not matched to a gene: 7. The CDR3 spans 14 residues. Germline CDR1 is SGDLS and CDR2 is YYNGEE.

The chain uses TRBV4-2 and TRBJ2-7, with a weak D call TRBD2 (6 bases). Germline V gives CDR1 LGHNA, CDR2 YNFKEQ. Trimming took 1 base from V and 3 from J, leaving 13 bases between them. This CDR3 has 15 residues. The CDR3 coding sequence is TGTGCCAGCAGCCAAGTCGAGCAGGGACTCTACGAGCAGTACTTC. It is translated as CASSQVEQGLYEQYF.

The V and J genes are TRBV5-8 and TRBJ2-1; 9 bases line up with TRBD2. The CDR3 is 17 amino acids. V shed 3 bases, J shed 9 bases, and the junction held 16 bases outside the gene matches. The germline gives CDR1 SGHTS, CDR2 YDEGEE. The CDR3 here is CASSSGGLAGPVPEQFF. The CDR3 nucleotides read TGTGCCAGCAGCTCCGGCGGGCTAGCGGGGCCAGTTCCTGAGCAGTTCTTC.

The rearrangement joins TRBV6-5 to TRBJ2-3; weak D call: TRBD2 (6 bases). This CDR3 has 14 amino acids. V shed 7 bases and J shed 3 bases, with 14 bases lying between them. CDR1 is MNHEY, CDR2 SVGAGI, per germline. Written as DNA, the CDR3 is TGTGCCAGCAAGACGGGAGATCGTACAGATACGCAGTATTTT. Residues: CASKTGDRTDTQYF.

The chain combines TRBV28 with TRBJ1-5; D call uncertain. The CDR3 is 12 residues long. Per germline, CDR1 MDHEN and CDR2 SYDVKM. The ends were cut back, 7 bases at V and 6 bases at J, with 10 bases in the middle. The CDR3 DNA reads TGTGCCAGCACCGAGTCGTCTCAGCCCCAGCATTTT. This sequence encodes CASTESSQPQHF.

The rearrangement links TRBV7-2 to TRBJ1-1; 7 nucleotides agree with TRBD1. The CDR3 length is 16 residues. In germline, CDR1 is SGHTA, CDR2 FQGNSA. Losses at the gene ends were 2 bases for V and 7 bases for J; bases not matched to a gene: 13. CDR3 region: CASSLLMRQGPLEAFF. Written as DNA, the CDR3 is TGTGCCAGCAGCTTACTTATGAGACAGGGTCCTCTTGAAGCTTTCTTT. Complete variable domain (other parts from reference TRBV7-2 and TRBJ1-1): GAGVSQSPSNKVTEKGKDVELRCDPISGHTALYWYRQSLGQGLEFLIYFQGNSAPDKSGLPSDRFSAERTGGSVSTLTIQRTQQEDSAVYLCASSLLMRQGPLEAFFGQGTRLTVV.

The chain is built from TRBV29-1 and TRBJ1-2; a possible D gene is TRBD1 (6 bases). CDR3 length: 13 residues. V shed 7 bases and J shed 4 bases, with 16 bases lying between them. The germline V gene has CDR1 SQVTM and CDR2 ANQGSEA. CDR3 amino acids: CSAQGPDGYGYTF. CDR3 nucleotides: TGCAGCGCCCAGGGGCCGGACGGCTATGGCTACACCTTC.

The chain carries TRBV10-3 and TRBJ2-7; 9 bases match TRBD1. The V gene's germline CDR1 is ENHRY and CDR2 SYGVKD. This CDR3 has 12 residues. With V trimmed by 6 bases and J by 7 bases, 4 bases remained unmatched. The CDR3 here is CAIRQGAGEQYF. Here the CDR3 DNA reads TGTGCCATCAGACAGGGGGCAGGAGAGCAGTACTTC.

The V and J genes are TRBV7-2 and TRBJ1-6; TRBD1 matches 9 bases. The V gene's germline CDR1 is SGHTA and CDR2 FQGNSA. Trimming took 2 bases from V and 7 from J; bases not matched to a gene: 6. The length of the CDR3 is 16 residues. The CDR3 DNA is TGTGCCAGCAGCTTAACCCGGACAGGGGTGAATTCACCCCTCCACTTT. Protein product: CASSLTRTGVNSPLHF.

This clone has just one count. The chain uses TRBV5-1 and TRBJ2-7; 10 bases are a match to TRBD2. With V trimmed by 1 base and J by 7 bases, 17 bases remained unmatched. This CDR3 comprises 18 residues. Germline lookup yields CDR1 SGHRS and CDR2 YFSETQ. CDR3 bases: TGCGCCAGCAGCTTGAGTTTCCGGCGTCTAGCGGGAGAAGGTGAGCAGTACTTC. It codes for CASSLSFRRLAGEGEQYF.

The V and J genes are TRBV28 and TRBJ2-3; maybe TRBD2 (6 bases). Germline lookup yields CDR1 MDHEN and CDR2 SYDVKM. The CDR3 has 13 residues. The germline V and J ends were trimmed by 6 bases and 6 bases, with 13 bases remaining between them. CDR3 amino acids: CASRSLARDTQYF. The CDR3 DNA follows: TGTGCCAGCAGGTCACTAGCCCGGGATACGCAGTATTTT. Full variable domain (outside the CDR3, taken from reference TRBV28 and TRBJ2-3): DVKVTQSSRYLVKRTGEKVFLECVQDMDHENMFWYRQDPGLGLRLIYFSYDVKMKEKGDIPEGYSVSREKKERFSLILESASTNQTSMYLCASRSLARDTQYFGPGTRLTVL.

This chain joins TRBV27 and TRBJ1-3; 7 positions match TRBD1. The CDR3 is 15 amino acids. The trim removed 7 bases at V and 0 bases at J, leaving 6 bases unmatched. Germline V gene sequence: CDR1 MNHEY, CDR2 SMNVEV (reference sequence). This CDR3 reads CASTQTGDSGNTIYF. The CDR3 coding sequence is TGTGCCAGCACCCAAACAGGGGACTCTGGAAACACCATATATTTT.

V and J are TRBV2 and TRBJ2-1, with 11 bases lining up with TRBD2. Per germline, CDR1 SNHLY and CDR2 FYNNEI. The CDR3 totals 16 residues. Germline trimming cut 2 bases from V and 2 bases from J; bases unmatched to any gene: 2. The CDR3 here is CASSETSGRPYNEQFF. The CDR3 DNA sequence: TGTGCCAGCAGTGAAACTAGCGGGAGACCCTACAATGAGCAGTTCTTC.

The rearrangement links TRBV28 to TRBJ2-1; D ambiguous. The CDR3 is 10 residues long. V gave up 7 bases and J gave up 6 bases, with 4 bases separating them. Looked up from germline, CDR1 is MDHEN and CDR2 is SYDVKM. The CDR3 loop reads CASTGNEQFF. The CDR3, as DNA: TGTGCCAGCACCGGCAATGAGCAGTTCTTC.

CDR3 sequence reads: CASSPGLAAPYEQYF. The CDR3, as DNA: TGTGCCAGCAGCCCCGGACTAGCCGCCCCCTACGAGCAGTACTTC. The chain is built from TRBV11-1 and TRBJ2-7; 8 bases map to TRBD2. V dropped 5 bases and J dropped 2; count of bases not matched to a gene: 8. The CDR3 runs to 15 residues. The germline CDR1 and CDR2 sequences are SGHAT and FQDESV (reference sequence).

V is TRBV6-5 and J is TRBJ1-6; D uncertain. Germline CDR1 is MNHEY and CDR2 is SVGAGI. The CDR3 runs to 14 residues. Trimming cost V 6 bases and J 6 bases, with 12 bases left between them. CDR3 sequence reads: CASSPYVSNSPLHF. DNA of the CDR3: TGTGCCAGCAGCCCATACGTTAGTAATTCACCCCTCCACTTT.

This clone was seen more than once but under ten times. The chain is built from TRBV7-6 and TRBJ1-5, with D uncertain. The CDR3 has 15 residues. Germline V CDR1 and CDR2: SGHVS, FNYEAQ. V shed 2 bases and J shed 0 bases, with 8 bases lying between them. The CDR3 nucleotides are TGTGCCAGCAGCTTATCACATGATAGCAATCAGCCCCAGCATTTT. It yields the protein CASSLSHDSNQPQHF.

The rearrangement links TRBV3-1 (or the pseudogene TRBV3-2) to TRBJ2-5, with D maybe TRBD2 (6 bases). V was pared by 4 bases and J by 4 bases, with 16 bases between. Per the germline V gene, CDR1 is LGHDT and CDR2 is YNNKEL (reference sequence). This CDR3 region has 15 residues. In nucleotides, the CDR3 is TGTGCCAGCAGCCCGATGTGGAGGGTGGGAGAGACCCAGTACTTC. It is translated as CASSPMWRVGETQYF.

The chain is built from TRBV5-6 and TRBJ1-2, with TRBD1 as a possible D gene (5 bases). The CDR3 length is 12 residues. Trimming took 4 bases from V and 5 from J, leaving 9 bases between them. From germline, CDR1 is SGHDT and CDR2 YYEEEE. The chain's CDR3 is CASSPGEYGYTF. The CDR3, as DNA: TGTGCCAGCAGCCCGGGGGAGTATGGCTACACCTTC.